By proportion, the clone carrying this T cell receptor (beta chain) is medium-sized. Antigen: not known. The sample belongs to a study of metastatic and nonmetastatic thyroid tumors. On the study more broadly: For malignant and benign thyroid patients, tumor or nodule tissue and blood were the sources whose repertoires were compared.

No treatment had been given to any patient before thyroid surgery. Between the trimmed V and J ends, which lost 6 bases and 0 bases, there was a span of 9 bases. The CDR3 has 13 residues. Germline V gene data show CDR1 as DFQATT and CDR2 as SNEGSKA (reference sequence). In the study's own analysis: Clinicopathological groups of papillary thyroid cancer showed CDR3 differences that were used to build a distant-metastasis classifier. TCRdb re-analyzed the PCR reads using MiXCR. These V and J calls derive from TCRdb rather than the authors' analysis. The sample contains roughly 13,000 clones, 25% to 30% of which appear only once. Overall study findings and caveats: A significant increase in TCR beta diversity was reportedly seen in malignant thyroid tumors relative to benign nodules, in blood and tumor.

The chain combines TRBV20-1 with TRBJ1-3, with D unclear. The material sequenced was blood. The origin of this receptor is a female donor with papillary thyroid cancer or a benign thyroid nodule (not recorded which). Some clones in this sample may be carry-over from other donors' samples. CDR3 sequence: CSAETPSGNTIYF. The CDR3 coding sequence is TGCAGTGCAGAGACACCCTCTGGAAACACCATATATTTT.